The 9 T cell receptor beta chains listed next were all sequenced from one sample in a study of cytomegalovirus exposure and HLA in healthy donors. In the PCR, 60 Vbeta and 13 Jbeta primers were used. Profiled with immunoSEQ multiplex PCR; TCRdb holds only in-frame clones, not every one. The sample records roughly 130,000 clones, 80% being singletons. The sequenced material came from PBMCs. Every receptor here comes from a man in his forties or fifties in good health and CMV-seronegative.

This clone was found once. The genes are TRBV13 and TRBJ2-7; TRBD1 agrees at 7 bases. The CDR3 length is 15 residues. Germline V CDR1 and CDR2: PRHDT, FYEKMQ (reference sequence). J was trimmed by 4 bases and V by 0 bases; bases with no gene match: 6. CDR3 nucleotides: TGTGCCAGCAGCTTAGGGGACAGGATCACTTACGAGCAGTACTTC. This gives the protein CASSLGDRITYEQYF.

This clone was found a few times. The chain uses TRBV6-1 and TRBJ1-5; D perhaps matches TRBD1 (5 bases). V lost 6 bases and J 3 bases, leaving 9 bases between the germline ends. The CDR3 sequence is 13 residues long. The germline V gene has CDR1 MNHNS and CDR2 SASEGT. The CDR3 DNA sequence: TGTGCCAGCAGGACAGCGTTCAATCAGCCCCAGCATTTT. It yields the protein CASRTAFNQPQHF.

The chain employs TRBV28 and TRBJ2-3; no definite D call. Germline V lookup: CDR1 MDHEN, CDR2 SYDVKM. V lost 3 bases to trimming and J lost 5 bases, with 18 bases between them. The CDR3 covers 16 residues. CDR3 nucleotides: TGTGCCAGCAGTTTCCGGCAAGGAGCCACCGGAGATACGCAGTATTTT. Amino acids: CASSFRQGATGDTQYF.

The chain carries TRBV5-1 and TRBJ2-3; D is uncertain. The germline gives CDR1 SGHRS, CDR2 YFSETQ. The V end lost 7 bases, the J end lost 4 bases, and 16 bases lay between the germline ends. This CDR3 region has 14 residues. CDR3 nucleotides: TGCGCCAGCTCCTTCCCCACGGTGGCAGATACGCAGTATTTT. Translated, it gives CASSFPTVADTQYF. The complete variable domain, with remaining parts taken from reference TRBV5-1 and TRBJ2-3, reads KAGVTQTPRYLIKTRGQQVTLSCSPISGHRSVSWYQQTPGQGLQFLFEYFSETQRNKGNFPGRFSGRQFSNSRSEMNVSTLELGDSALYLCASSFPTVADTQYFGPGTRLTVL.

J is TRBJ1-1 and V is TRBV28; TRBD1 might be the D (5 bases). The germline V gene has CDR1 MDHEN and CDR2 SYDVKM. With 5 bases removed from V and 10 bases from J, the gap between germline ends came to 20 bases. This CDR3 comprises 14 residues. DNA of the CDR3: TGTGCCAGCAGTCCCCCGACCCACAGGACCGGAGCTTTCTTT. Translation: CASSPPTHRTGAFF.

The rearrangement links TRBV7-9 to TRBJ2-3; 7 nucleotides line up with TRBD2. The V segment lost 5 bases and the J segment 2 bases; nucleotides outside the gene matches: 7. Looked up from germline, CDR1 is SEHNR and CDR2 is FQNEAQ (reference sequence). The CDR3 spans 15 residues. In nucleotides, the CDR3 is TGTGCCAGCAGCCCCGGGGGGTCATACACAGATACGCAGTATTTT. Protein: CASSPGGSYTDTQYF.

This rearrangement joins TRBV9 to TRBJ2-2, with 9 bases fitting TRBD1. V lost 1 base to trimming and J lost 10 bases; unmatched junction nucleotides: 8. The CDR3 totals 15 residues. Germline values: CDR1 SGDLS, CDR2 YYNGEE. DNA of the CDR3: TGTGCCAGCAGCGTAACCGGACAGGGGTTTGAGGAGCTGTTTTTT. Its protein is CASSVTGQGFEELFF.

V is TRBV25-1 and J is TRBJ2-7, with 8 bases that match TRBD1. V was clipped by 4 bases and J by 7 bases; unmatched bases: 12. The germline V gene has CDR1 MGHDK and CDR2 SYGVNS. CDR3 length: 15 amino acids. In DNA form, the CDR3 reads TGTGCCAGCAGTGGGAGGGCAGGGGGCATTGGGGAGCAGTACTTC. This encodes CASSGRAGGIGEQYF.

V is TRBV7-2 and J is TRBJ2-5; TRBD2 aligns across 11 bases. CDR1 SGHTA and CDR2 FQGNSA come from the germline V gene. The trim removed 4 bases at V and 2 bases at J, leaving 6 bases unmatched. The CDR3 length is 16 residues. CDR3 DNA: TGTGCCAGCAGCTCCACTAGCGGGAGAGGGCAAGAGACCCAGTACTTC. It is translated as CASSSTSGRGQETQYF.